One and the same sample provided the 10 T cell receptor beta chains below, sequenced in a study of blood T cell repertoires in COVID-19. Some clones are missing from TCRdb's copy, which holds only in-frame ones; the method was immunoSEQ multiplex PCR. This sample has about 34,000 clones, with roughly 80% found just once. The material sequenced was peripheral blood. These receptors were obtained from a man aged 65 to 85 with COVID-19, enrolled during active disease.

This CDR3 reads CASSLKRSAGLAAADTQYF. The CDR3 nucleotides are TGTGCCAGCAGCTTAAAAAGGTCGGCGGGACTAGCGGCAGCCGATACGCAGTATTTT. The rearrangement links TRBV7-2 to TRBJ2-3; 11 bases match TRBD2. The V gene end was trimmed by 2 bases and the J gene end by 6 bases; junction bases not matched to a gene: 16. The germline CDR1 and CDR2 sequences are SGHTA and FQGNSA. There are 19 residues in the CDR3. The full variable domain, its missing parts supplied by reference TRBV7-2 and TRBJ2-3, is GAGVSQSPSNKVTEKGKDVELRCDPISGHTALYWYRQSLGQGLEFLIYFQGNSAPDKSGLPSDRFSAERTGGSVSTLTIQRTQQEDSAVYLCASSLKRSAGLAAADTQYFGPGTRLTVL.

The rearrangement uses TRBV7-2 and TRBJ1-6; 11 nucleotides agree with TRBD1. After removal of 4 bases from V and 10 bases from J, the junction contained 6 bases not matched to a gene. CDR1 and CDR2 from the germline V gene are SGHTA and FQGNSA. This CDR3 has 15 amino acids. The CDR3 DNA reads as TGTGCCAGCAGCTACGGACAGGGGGCGCTGTCACCCCTCCACTTT. Protein sequence: CASSYGQGALSPLHF.

The chain has TRBV21-1 and TRBJ1-4; TRBD1, the table's D call, was not compared with the DNA. TRBV21-1 corresponds to a pseudogene. CDR3 length: 15 residues. The CDR3 sequence: CASSIRQGGDEKLFF. CDR3 nucleotide sequence: TGTGCCAGCAGCATACGACAGGGGGGGGATGAAAAACTGTTTTTT.

The chain links TRBV5-6 to TRBJ2-7; TRBD1 matches at 8 bases. The CDR3 runs to 15 residues. CDR1 and CDR2 from the germline V gene are SGHDT and YYEEEE. V shed 3 bases, J shed 6 bases, and the junction held 11 bases outside the gene matches. The CDR3 DNA reads as TGTGCCAGCAGCTCTAGGACAGGGTACTCAGGCGAGCAGTACTTC. Translating gives CASSSRTGYSGEQYF.

The chain recombines TRBV19 with TRBJ1-1, with TRBD1 matching 7 bases. Germline CDR1 is LNHDA and CDR2 is SQIVND (reference sequence). After removal of 5 bases from V and 0 bases from J, the junction contained 3 bases not matched to a gene. The CDR3 is made up of 14 amino acids. The CDR3 loop is CASSEGQLNTEAFF. The DNA of the CDR3 is TGTGCCAGTAGTGAGGGACAGTTGAACACTGAAGCTTTCTTT.

The chain has TRBV29-1 and TRBJ2-7, with D tentatively TRBD2 (7 bases). From germline, CDR1 is SQVTM and CDR2 ANQGSEA. The germline V and J ends were trimmed by 4 bases and 4 bases, with 11 bases remaining between them. The CDR3 contains 12 residues. This chain's CDR3 is CSVGGGAYEQYF. In nucleotides, the CDR3 is TGCAGCGTTGGGGGGGGCGCGTACGAGCAGTACTTC.

The rearrangement links TRBV6-5 to TRBJ2-7; a weak D match, TRBD1 (6 bases). This CDR3 has 14 amino acids. The V end was cut by 6 bases, the J end by 0 bases, with 12 bases between. Germline CDR1 reads MNHEY; CDR2 reads SVGAGI. This CDR3 is CASRPGHSSYEQYF. CDR3 nucleotides: TGTGCCAGCAGACCGGGACATAGCTCCTACGAGCAGTACTTC.

This clone is labeled as medium-sized. V usage is TRBV19 and J usage is TRBJ2-1; D is possibly TRBD2 (6 bases). Trimming stripped 6 bases from V and 4 bases from J, with 16 bases between. Germline lookup yields CDR1 LNHDA and CDR2 SQIVND (reference sequence). The CDR3 is 15 amino acids. The CDR3 sequence is CASSTRDSPYNEQFF. CDR3 bases: TGTGCCAGTAGCACCCGGGACTCACCATACAATGAGCAGTTCTTC. The full variable domain, rest sourced from reference TRBV19 and TRBJ2-1, is DGGITQSPKYLFRKEGQNVTLSCEQNLNHDAMYWYRQDPGQGLRLIYYSQIVNDFQKGDIAEGYSVSREKKESFPLTVTSAQKNPTAFYLCASSTRDSPYNEQFFGPGTRLTVL.

The chain carries TRBV6-5 and TRBJ2-7; 11 bases fit TRBD2. The CDR3 extends over 14 amino acids. Trimming removed 8 bases from V and 2 bases from J; junction bases left unmatched: 5. Germline V gives CDR1 MNHEY, CDR2 SVGAGI. CDR3 DNA: TGTGCCAGCTTGCCTAGCGGGGGGCCCTACGAGCAGTACTTC. Its protein product is CASLPSGGPYEQYF.

The J gene is TRBJ2-6, the V gene TRBV5-5, with D unclear. Trimming cost V 3 bases and J 0 bases, with 7 bases left between them. This CDR3 spans 15 amino acids. The germline V gene encodes CDR1 SGHKS and CDR2 YYEKEE (reference sequence). CDR3 loop: CASSSLPSGANVLTF. The CDR3 DNA follows: TGTGCCAGCAGCTCACTGCCCTCTGGGGCCAACGTCCTGACTTTC.